This TCR beta chain derives from a study of long-term antiretroviral therapy in people with HIV. In its sample, this clone was seen a few times. Germline CDR1 is SEHNR and CDR2 is FQNEAQ (reference sequence). The CDR3 extends over 15 amino acids. Trimming left V 7 bases short and J 2 bases short, with 18 bases between. Running of the v3.0 immunoSEQ assay took place at survey level. Assay: immunoSEQ multiplex PCR; the TCRdb copy retains only in-frame clones and omits some. This table holds about 22,000 clones, around 84% found once. The TCR sequence derives from a man between 60 and 75 years old with HIV. Sample: unsorted PBMCs, taken 1.3 years after starting antiretroviral therapy. This rearrangement joins TRBV7-9 to TRBJ2-7; TRBD1 is a possible D gene (6 bases). The CDR3 loop is CASTLAGTSPYEQYF. The CDR3 nucleotides are TGTGCCAGCACTCTCGCCGGGACATCGCCCTACGAGCAGTACTTC.